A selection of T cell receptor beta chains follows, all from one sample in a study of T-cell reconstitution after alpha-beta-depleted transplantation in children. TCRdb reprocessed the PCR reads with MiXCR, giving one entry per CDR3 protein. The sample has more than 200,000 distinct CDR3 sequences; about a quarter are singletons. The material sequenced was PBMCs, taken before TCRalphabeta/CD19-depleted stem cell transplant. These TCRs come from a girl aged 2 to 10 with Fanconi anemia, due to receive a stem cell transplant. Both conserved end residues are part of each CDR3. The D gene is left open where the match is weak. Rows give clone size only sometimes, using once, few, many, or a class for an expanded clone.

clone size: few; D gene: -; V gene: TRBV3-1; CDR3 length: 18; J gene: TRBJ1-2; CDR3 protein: CASSQDWSETGTEGGYTF; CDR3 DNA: TGTGCCAGCAGCCAAGATTGGTCCGAGACCGGGACTGAGGGTGGCTACACCTTC
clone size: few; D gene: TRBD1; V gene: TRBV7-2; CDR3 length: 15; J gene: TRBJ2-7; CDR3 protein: CASSRLLQGEYEQYF; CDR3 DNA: TGTGCCAGCAGCCGTCTTTTACAGGGGGAATACGAGCAGTACTTC
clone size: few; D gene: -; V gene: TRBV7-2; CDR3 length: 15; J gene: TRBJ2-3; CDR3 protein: CASSLERAVTDTQYF; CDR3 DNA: TGTGCCAGCAGCTTAGAGCGGGCTGTCACAGATACGCAGTATTTT
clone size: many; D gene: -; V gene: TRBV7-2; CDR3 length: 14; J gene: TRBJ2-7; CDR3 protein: CASSLEVGVGEQYF; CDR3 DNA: TGTGCCAGCAGCTTAGAGGTGGGAGTCGGCGAGCAGTACTTC
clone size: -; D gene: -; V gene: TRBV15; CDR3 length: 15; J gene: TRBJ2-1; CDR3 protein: CATSGIQGRYNEQFF; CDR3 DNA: TGTGCCACCAGCGGGATACAGGGAAGGTACAATGAGCAGTTCTTC
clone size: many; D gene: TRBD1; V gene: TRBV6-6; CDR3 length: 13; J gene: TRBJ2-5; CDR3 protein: CASSRDSPGTQYF; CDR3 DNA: TGTGCCAGCAGTAGGGACAGTCCGGGGACCCAGTACTTC
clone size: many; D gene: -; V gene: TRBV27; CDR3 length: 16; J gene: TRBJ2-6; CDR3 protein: CASSLYPASGANVLTF; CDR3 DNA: TGTGCCAGCAGTCTTTACCCAGCTTCTGGGGCCAACGTCCTGACTTTC
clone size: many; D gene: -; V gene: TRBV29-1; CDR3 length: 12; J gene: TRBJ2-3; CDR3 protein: CSVGRADDTQYF; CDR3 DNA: TGCAGCGTTGGGAGGGCCGATGATACGCAGTATTTT
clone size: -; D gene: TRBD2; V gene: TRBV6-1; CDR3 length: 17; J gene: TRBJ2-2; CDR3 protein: CASSETWTSGPTGELFF; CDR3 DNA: TGTGCCAGCAGTGAAACTTGGACTAGCGGTCCCACCGGGGAGCTGTTTTTT
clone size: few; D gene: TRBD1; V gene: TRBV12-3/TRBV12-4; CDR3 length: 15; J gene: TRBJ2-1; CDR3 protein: CASRTGRGPYNEQFF; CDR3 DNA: TGTGCCAGCAGGACAGGGAGAGGCCCCTACAATGAGCAGTTCTTC
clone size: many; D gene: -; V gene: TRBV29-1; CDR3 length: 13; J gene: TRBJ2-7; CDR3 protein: CSVEDGDTYEQYF; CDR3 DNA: TGCAGCGTTGAAGATGGGGACACCTACGAGCAGTACTTC
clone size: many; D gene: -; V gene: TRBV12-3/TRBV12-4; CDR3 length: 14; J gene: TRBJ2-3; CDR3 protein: CASSLEGGTDTQYF; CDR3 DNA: TGTGCCAGCAGTTTAGAGGGGGGCACAGATACGCAGTATTTT
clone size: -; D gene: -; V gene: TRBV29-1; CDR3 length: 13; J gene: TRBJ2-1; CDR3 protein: CSVVYYSGNEQFF; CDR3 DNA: TGCAGCGTTGTTTATTACAGTGGAAATGAGCAGTTCTTC
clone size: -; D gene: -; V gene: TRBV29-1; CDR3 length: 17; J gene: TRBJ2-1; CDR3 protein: CSADGKVFPSSYNEQFF; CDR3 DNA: TGCAGCGCTGATGGGAAGGTTTTCCCCAGCTCCTACAATGAGCAGTTCTTC
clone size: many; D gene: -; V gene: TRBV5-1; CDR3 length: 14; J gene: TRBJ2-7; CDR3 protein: CASSFFPGEGEQYF; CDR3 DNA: TGCGCCAGCAGCTTTTTTCCAGGGGAGGGCGAGCAGTACTTC